The table lists the clone carrying this TCR beta chain with a few counts. Its target is not known. Every donor contributed roughly 11 milliliters of peripheral blood by blood draw. Through a sample-barcoded 5' primer and a J-beta primer mix, a second PCR was run for roughly 6 to 11 cycles. A single record per CDR3 protein comes from TCRdb applying MiXCR to the 5' RACE reads. This sample has some 1.5 million distinct CDR3 sequences, with about 30% found just once. The CDR3 extends over 15 amino acids. Trimming left V 5 bases short and J 0 bases short, with 14 bases between. CDR1 and CDR2 from the germline V gene are SEHNR and FQNEAQ (reference sequence). The data belong to a study of blood T cells in healthy people across ages. Findings and limits, study-wide: Changes in expanded clonotypes were possibly confounded, as the CMV status of donors was unknown. Versus aged donors, long-lived donors had higher diversity and more naive CD4+ cells. It was held that the diversity estimates obtained from one million T cells were underestimates.

This clonotype was sampled from a woman younger than 45 in good health. V usage is TRBV7-9 and J usage is TRBJ2-7, with unresolved D. Sequences were obtained from blood. CDR3 sequence reads: CASSPTFGNSYEQYF. For the CDR3, the DNA is TGTGCCAGCAGCCCAACGTTCGGAAACTCCTACGAGCAGTACTTC.